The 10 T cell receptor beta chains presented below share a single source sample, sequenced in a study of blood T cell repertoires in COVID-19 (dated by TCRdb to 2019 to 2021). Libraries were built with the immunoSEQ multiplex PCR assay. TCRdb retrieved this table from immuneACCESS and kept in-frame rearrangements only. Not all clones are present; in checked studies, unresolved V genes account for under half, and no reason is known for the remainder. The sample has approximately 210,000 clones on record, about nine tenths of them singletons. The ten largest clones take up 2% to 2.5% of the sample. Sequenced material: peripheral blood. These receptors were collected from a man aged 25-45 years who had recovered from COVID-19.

The CDR3 loop reads CASSIAREVEPQHF. CDR3 nucleotides: TGTGCCAGTAGTATAGCCCGGGAGGTGGAGCCCCAGCATTTT. The J gene is TRBJ1-5, the V gene TRBV19; no definite D call. This CDR3 comprises 14 residues. The germline gives CDR1 LNHDA, CDR2 SQIVND (reference sequence). Between the trimmed V and J ends, which lost 1 base and 8 bases, there was a span of 12 bases.

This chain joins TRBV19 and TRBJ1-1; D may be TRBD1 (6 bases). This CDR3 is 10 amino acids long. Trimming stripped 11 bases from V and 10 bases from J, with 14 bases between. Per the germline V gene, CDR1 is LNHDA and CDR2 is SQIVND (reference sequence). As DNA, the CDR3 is TGTGCCCTCGGGGGGCGGGGAGCTTTCTTT. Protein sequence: CALGGRGAFF.

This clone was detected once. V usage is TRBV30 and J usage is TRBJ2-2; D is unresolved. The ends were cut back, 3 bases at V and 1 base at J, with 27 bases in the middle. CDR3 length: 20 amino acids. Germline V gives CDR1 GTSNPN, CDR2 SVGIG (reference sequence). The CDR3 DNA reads TGTGCCTGGAGCCTCCCCGACGTTCGACCGAACAGAAAGAACACCGGGGAGCTGTTTTTT. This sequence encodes CAWSLPDVRPNRKNTGELFF.

The CDR3 region is CAWSVYYSNQPQHF. The CDR3 DNA follows: TGTGCCTGGAGTGTGTACTATAGCAATCAGCCCCAGCATTTT. J is TRBJ1-5 and V is TRBV30; D gene uncertain. V shed 0 bases and J shed 0 bases, with 6 bases lying between them. The CDR3 has 14 amino acids. The V gene's germline CDR1 is GTSNPN and CDR2 SVGIG (reference sequence).

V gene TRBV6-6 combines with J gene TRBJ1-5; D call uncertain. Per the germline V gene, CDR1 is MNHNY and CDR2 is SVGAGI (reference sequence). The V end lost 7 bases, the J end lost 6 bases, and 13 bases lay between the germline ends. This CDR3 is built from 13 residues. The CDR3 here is CASTRGSGQPQHF. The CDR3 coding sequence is TGTGCCAGCACCCGAGGGTCGGGTCAGCCCCAGCATTTT.

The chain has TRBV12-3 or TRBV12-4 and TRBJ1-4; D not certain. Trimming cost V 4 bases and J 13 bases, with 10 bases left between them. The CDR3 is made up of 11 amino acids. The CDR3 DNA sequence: TGTGCCAGCAGTTCCTCCTCCTTACTGTTTTTT. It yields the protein CASSSSSLLFF.

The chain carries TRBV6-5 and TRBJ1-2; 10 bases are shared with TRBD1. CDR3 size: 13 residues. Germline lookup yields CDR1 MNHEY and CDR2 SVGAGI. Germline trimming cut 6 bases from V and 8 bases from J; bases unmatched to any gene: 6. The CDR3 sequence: CASRRDRGGGYTF. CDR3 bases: TGTGCCAGCAGACGGGACAGGGGTGGGGGCTACACCTTC.

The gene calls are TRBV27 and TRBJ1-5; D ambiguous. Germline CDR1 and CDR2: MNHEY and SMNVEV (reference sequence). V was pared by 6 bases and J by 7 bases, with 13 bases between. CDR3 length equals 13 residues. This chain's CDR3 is CASSFSVLQPQHF. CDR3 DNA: TGTGCCAGCAGCTTCTCGGTGTTACAGCCCCAGCATTTT.

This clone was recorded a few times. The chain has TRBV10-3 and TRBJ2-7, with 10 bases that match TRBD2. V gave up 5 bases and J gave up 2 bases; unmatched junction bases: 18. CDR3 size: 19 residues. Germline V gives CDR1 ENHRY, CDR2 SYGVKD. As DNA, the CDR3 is TGTGCCATCAGTCTGAGGGCCACAAGCGGGGGGGCCCTTACCTACGAGCAGTACTTC. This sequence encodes CAISLRATSGGALTYEQYF.

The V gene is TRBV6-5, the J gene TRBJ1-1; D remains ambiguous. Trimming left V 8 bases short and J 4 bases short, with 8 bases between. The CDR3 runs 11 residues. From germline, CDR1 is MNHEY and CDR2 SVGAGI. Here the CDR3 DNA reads TGTGCCAGCTCCAGACTCACTGAAGCTTTCTTT. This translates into CASSRLTEAFF.